This record looks at one T cell receptor beta chain sequence and its context. The V gene end was trimmed by 2 bases and the J gene end by 7 bases; junction bases not matched to a gene: 9. Germline V CDR1 and CDR2: MNHEY, SVGAGI. The CDR3 extends over 15 amino acids. PCR used 60 Vbeta primers and 13 Jbeta primers. Measured with immunoSEQ multiplex PCR; TCRdb has only the in-frame clones, and not every one. Altogether about 73,000 clones are present, roughly four fifths being singletons, with the ten largest covering around 12%. The data originate from a study of cytomegalovirus exposure and HLA in healthy donors.

This clonotype was obtained from a man aged 70-80 years in good health and CMV-seronegative. Sequencing was done on a sample of PBMCs. J is TRBJ2-7 and V is TRBV6-5, with TRBD2 matching 9 bases. The CDR3 DNA reads as TGTGCCAGCAGTTACATTCGAGCGGGAGGCTGGGAGCAGTACTTC. It encodes CASSYIRAGGWEQYF.